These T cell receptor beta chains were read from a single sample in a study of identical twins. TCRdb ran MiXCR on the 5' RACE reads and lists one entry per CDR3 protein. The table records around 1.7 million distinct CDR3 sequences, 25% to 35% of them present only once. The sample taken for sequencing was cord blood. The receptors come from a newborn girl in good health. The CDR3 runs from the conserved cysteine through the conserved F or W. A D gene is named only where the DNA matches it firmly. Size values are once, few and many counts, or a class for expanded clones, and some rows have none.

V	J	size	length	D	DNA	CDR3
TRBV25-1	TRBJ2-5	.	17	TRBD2	TGTGCCAGCAGTGAAGTAACTAGCGGGGGGGCCTACAATGAGCAGTACTTC	CASSEVTSGGAYNEQYF
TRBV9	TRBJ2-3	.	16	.	TGTGCCAGCAGCATAGCTCAGGCGGCCCGCACAGATACGCAGTATTTT	CASSIAQAARTDTQYF
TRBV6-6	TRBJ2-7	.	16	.	TGTGCCAGCAGCTCCCCCGGGGATCGTCCTCCCTACGAGCAGTACTTC	CASSSPGDRPPYEQYF
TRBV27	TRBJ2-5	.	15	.	TGTGCCAGCAGTCCTAGGAGGGGTCGACAAGAGACCCAGTACTTC	CASSPRRGRQETQYF
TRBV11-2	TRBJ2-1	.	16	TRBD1	TGTGCCAGCAGCTTAGAATCCCGGGACAGTAGGTATGAGCAGTTCTTC	CASSLESRDSRYEQFF
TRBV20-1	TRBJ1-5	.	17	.	TGCAGTGCTAGAGAGGGGAAGGGGGTTTATAGCAATCAGCCCCAGCATTTT	CSAREGKGVYSNQPQHF
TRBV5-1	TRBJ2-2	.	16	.	TGCGCCAGTAGGAATGATGCGGGTACGAACACCGGGGAGCTGTTTTTT	CASRNDAGTNTGELFF
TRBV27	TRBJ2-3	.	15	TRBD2	TGTGCCAGCAGTTTAAAGCGGGGGATCACAGATACGCAGTATTTT	CASSLKRGITDTQYF
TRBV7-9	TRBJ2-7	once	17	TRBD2	TGTGCCAGCAGCTCCAACCTCCTAGCGGGAGTGAGGAATGAGCAGTACTTC	CASSSNLLAGVRNEQYF
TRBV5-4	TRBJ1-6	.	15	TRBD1	TGTGCCAGCAGCTTGGGGACAGGAAGGGATTCACCCCTCCACTTT	CASSLGTGRDSPLHF
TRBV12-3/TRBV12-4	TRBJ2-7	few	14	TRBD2	TGTGCCAGCAGTTTATCGCCTAGCGGTCACGAGCAGTACTTC	CASSLSPSGHEQYF
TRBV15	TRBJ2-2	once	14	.	TGTGCCACCAGCAGAGGGAGGGGGACCAGGGAGCTGTTTTTT	CATSRGRGTRELFF
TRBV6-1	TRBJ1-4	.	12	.	TGTGCCAGCAGCCTCTGGAGTGAAAAACTGTTTTTT	CASSLWSEKLFF
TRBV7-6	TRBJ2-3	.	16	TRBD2	TGTGCCAGCAGCTTATACGCGGGGGGCCCCACAGATACGCAGTATTTT	CASSLYAGGPTDTQYF
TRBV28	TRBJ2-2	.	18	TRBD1	TGTGCCAGCAGTTGGTTCTTTGGGACAGGAGAGCTCACCGGGGAGCTGTTTTTT	CASSWFFGTGELTGELFF
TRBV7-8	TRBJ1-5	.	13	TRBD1	TGTGCCAGCGGGACAGGGGTCTATCAGCCCCAGCATTTT	CASGTGVYQPQHF
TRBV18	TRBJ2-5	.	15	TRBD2	TGTGCCAGCTCACGCCGGACTAGCGCAGAAAATGAGCAGTACTTC	CASSRRTSAENEQYF
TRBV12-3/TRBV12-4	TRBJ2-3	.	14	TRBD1	TGTGCCAGCAGGACAGGGTGGGGCACAGATACGCAGTATTTT	CASRTGWGTDTQYF
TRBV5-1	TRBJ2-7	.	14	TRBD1	TGCGCCAGCAGCGTCGGGACAGGGGAGGGCGAGCAGTACTTC	CASSVGTGEGEQYF
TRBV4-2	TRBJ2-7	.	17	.	TGTGCCAGCAGCCCCATATTGGGGGGCGGAGGGGACTACGAGCAGTACTTC	CASSPILGGGGDYEQYF
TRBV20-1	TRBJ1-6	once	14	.	TGCAGTGCTCAGACGGACTCCTATAATTCACCCCTCCACTTT	CSAQTDSYNSPLHF
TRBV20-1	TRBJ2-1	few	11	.	TGCAGTGCCTTTTCCCGCAATGAGCAGTTCTTC	CSAFSRNEQFF
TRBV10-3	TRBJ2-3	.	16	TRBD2	TGTGCCATCAGTGGGGCTAGCGGGGGTATTGCAGATACGCAGTATTTT	CAISGASGGIADTQYF
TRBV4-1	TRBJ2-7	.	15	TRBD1	TGCGCCAGCAGTAAAGGGACAGCGAATACCTACGAGCAGTACTTC	CASSKGTANTYEQYF
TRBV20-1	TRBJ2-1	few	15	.	TGCAGTGCTAGAGATCGCAGGAGCTCCTACAATGAGCAGTTCTTC	CSARDRRSSYNEQFF
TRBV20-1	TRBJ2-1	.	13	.	TGCAGTACTATACAGCTTCCGGTTAATGAGCAGTTCTTC	CSTIQLPVNEQFF
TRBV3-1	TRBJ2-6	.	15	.	TGTGCCAGCAGCCGGGAGACATCTGGGGCCAACGTCCTGACTTTC	CASSRETSGANVLTF
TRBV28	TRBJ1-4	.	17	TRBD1	TGTGCCAGCAGTCCCGGGACAGACAGCGCCGAGATTGAAAAACTGTTTTTT	CASSPGTDSAEIEKLFF
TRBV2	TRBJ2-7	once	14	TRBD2	TGTGCCAGCAGTGCTACGGGACTAGCCTACGAGCAGTACTTC	CASSATGLAYEQYF
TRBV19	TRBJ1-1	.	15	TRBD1	TGTGCCAGTAGTATAACCGGGACAGGGGGCACTGAAGCTTTCTTT	CASSITGTGGTEAFF
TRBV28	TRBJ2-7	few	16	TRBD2	TGTGCCAGCAGTTTAGCGGGAGGGAACGGCCGCTACGAGCAGTACTTC	CASSLAGGNGRYEQYF
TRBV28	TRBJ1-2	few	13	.	TGTGCCAGCAGTTTTGCCCCATTCTATGGCTACACCTTC	CASSFAPFYGYTF
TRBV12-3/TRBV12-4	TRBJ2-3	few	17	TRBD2	TGTGCCAGCAGTCCCAGCTGGGGAAGCGGGGGCACAGATACGCAGTATTTT	CASSPSWGSGGTDTQYF
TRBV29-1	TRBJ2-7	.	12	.	TGCAGCGGGTTGACAGGGAGGTGCGAGCAGTACTTC	CSGLTGRCEQYF
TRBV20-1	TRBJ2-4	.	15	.	TGCAGTGCTAGTGGGGCCTGGGGGCCCAAAAACATTCAGTACTTC	CSASGAWGPKNIQYF
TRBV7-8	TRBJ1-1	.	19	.	TGTGCCAGCAGCTTGCCCGCCCAGGGGCCCAAGTTTAGTAACACTGAAGCTTTCTTT	CASSLPAQGPKFSNTEAFF
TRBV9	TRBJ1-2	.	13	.	TGTGCCAGCAGCGTAGGAGGGGAGAGGGGCTACACCTTC	CASSVGGERGYTF
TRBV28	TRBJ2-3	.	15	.	TGTGCCAGCAGGGGAGGGGGTCGTAGCACAGATACGCAGTATTTT	CASRGGGRSTDTQYF
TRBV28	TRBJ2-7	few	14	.	TGTGCCAGCAGTCCCCTACGGACCGCCTACGAGCAGTACTTC	CASSPLRTAYEQYF
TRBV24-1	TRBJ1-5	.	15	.	TGTGCCACCGGATCCGGGGGCCCTAGCAATCAGCCCCAGCATTTT	CATGSGGPSNQPQHF
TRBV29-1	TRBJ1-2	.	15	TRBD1	TGCAGCGTTCCCGGACAGGGAAGGTACAACTATGGCTACACCTTC	CSVPGQGRYNYGYTF
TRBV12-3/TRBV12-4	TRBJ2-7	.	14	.	TGTGCCAGCAGCCCTCGGGACTTTACCTACGAGCAGTACTTC	CASSPRDFTYEQYF
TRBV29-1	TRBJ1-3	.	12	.	TGCAGCGTTGACACCTCTGGAAACACCATATATTTT	CSVDTSGNTIYF
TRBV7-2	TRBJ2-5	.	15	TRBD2	TGTGCCAGCAGCTTAGGGACTAGCCTCCAAGAGACTCAGTACTTC	CASSLGTSLQETQYF
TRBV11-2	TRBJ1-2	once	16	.	TGTGCCAGCAGCTTACATCCCGGAGCGGCAGGGCATGGCTACACCTTC	CASSLHPGAAGHGYTF
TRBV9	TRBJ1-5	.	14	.	TGTGCCAGCAGCGAGGGGGACTTAAATCAGCCCCAGCATTTT	CASSEGDLNQPQHF
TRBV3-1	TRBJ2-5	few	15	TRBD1	TGTGCCAGCAGCCCGAAGACAGGGGGCGCAGAGACCCAGTACTTC	CASSPKTGGAETQYF
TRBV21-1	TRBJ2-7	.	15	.	TGTGCCAGCCCTTCCCAAACAGGGACTAACTACGAGCAGTACTTC	CASPSQTGTNYEQYF
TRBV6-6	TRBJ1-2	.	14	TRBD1	TGTGCCAGCAGTTACGACAGGGTATCCTATGGCTACACCTTC	CASSYDRVSYGYTF
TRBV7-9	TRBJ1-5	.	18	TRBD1	TGTGCCAGCAGCTTAGCGGACCTCGGGACAGGATTTAATCAGCCCCAGCATTTT	CASSLADLGTGFNQPQHF
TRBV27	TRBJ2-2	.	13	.	TGTGCCAGCAGTTTATTTTGGGGTCGGGAGCTGTTTTTT	CASSLFWGRELFF
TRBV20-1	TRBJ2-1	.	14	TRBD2	TGCAGTGCTAGAGGGACTAGCAACTACAATGAGCAGTTCTTC	CSARGTSNYNEQFF